This passage covers 14 T cell receptor beta chains from one sample sequenced in a study of vaccination and CD4 T cells after COVID-19. These TCRs are of unknown antigen specificity. Oncomine TCR Beta short-read sequencing was applied to DNA from cultured CD4+ T cells. One entry per CDR3 protein, called by TCRdb with MiXCR from the PCR reads. The table includes around 23,000 distinct CDR3 sequences, over 40% detected once. Regarding time point: late sampling 161 to 241 days after vaccination in a few convalescent patients. Treatment described: approximately 9-day PBMC culture with coronavirus spike peptide pools or control peptides (ViraFEST assay). Source: CD4+ T cells from blood, cultured in vitro, taken about 7 months after SARS-CoV-2 vaccination. The receptor source for this set is a human donor who had recovered from COVID-19.

This rearrangement joins TRBV7-2 to TRBJ2-1; 13 nucleotides line up with TRBD2. The CDR3 spans 15 residues. CDR1 is SGHTA, CDR2 FQGNSA, per germline. With 6 bases clipped from V and 4 bases from J, the junction kept 3 bases outside the gene matches. CDR3 DNA: TGTGCCAGCAGTCAACTAGCGGGAGGGTACAATGAGCAGTTCTTC. It encodes CASSQLAGGYNEQFF.

This clonotype occurred once. The rearrangement links TRBV19 to TRBJ2-2; tentatively, D is TRBD1 (6 bases). Germline CDR1 is LNHDA and CDR2 is SQIVND (reference sequence). The CDR3 length is 15 residues. V lost 7 bases and J lost 7, with 19 bases in between. This CDR3 reads CASIRAGTSHGELFF. The CDR3 DNA reads as TGTGCCAGTATCCGAGCAGGGACATCGCACGGGGAGCTGTTTTTT.

The chain couples TRBV6-1 to TRBJ1-1, with 8 bases identical to TRBD1. Germline values: CDR1 MNHNS, CDR2 SASEGT. V lost 3 bases and J lost 4; bases outside the gene matches: 7. This CDR3 has 15 residues. This CDR3 is CASSERTGTVTEAFF. The CDR3 nucleotides read TGTGCCAGCAGTGAGAGGACAGGGACGGTCACTGAAGCTTTCTTT.

This clonotype was observed a few times. This chain links TRBV6-2 or TRBV6-3 with TRBJ1-5; 7 bases agree with TRBD1. V lost 6 bases and J lost 4; bases outside the gene matches: 9. CDR3 length: 15 residues. In germline, CDR1 is MNHEY, CDR2 SVGEGT. The CDR3, as DNA: TGTGCCAGCAGGCATCGACTGACAGGGAATCAGCCCCAGCATTTT. Amino acids: CASRHRLTGNQPQHF.

This clonotype occurred a few times. The gene calls are TRBV20-1 and TRBJ1-5; 9 bases fit TRBD1. The V segment lost 3 bases and the J segment 2 bases; nucleotides outside the gene matches: 8. The CDR3 is 16 residues long. Germline CDR1 is DFQATT and CDR2 is SNEGSKA (reference sequence). The CDR3 reads CSARDRGGSGNQPQHF. The CDR3 region has the DNA TGCAGTGCTAGGGACAGGGGAGGATCGGGCAATCAGCCCCAGCATTTT.

V usage is TRBV2 and J usage is TRBJ2-1; the match to TRBD2 covers 16 bases. After removal of 8 bases from V and 0 bases from J, the junction contained 4 bases not matched to a gene. In germline, CDR1 is SNHLY, CDR2 FYNNEI. CDR3 length: 17 amino acids. The CDR3 region has the DNA TGTGCCAGCGGGGGACTAGCGGGAGGGAGCTCCTACAATGAGCAGTTCTTC. This codes for CASGGLAGGSSYNEQFF.

This clonotype appeared a few times. CDR3 protein: CASTRGTDSNQPQHF. The DNA of the CDR3 is TGTGCCAGCACCCGAGGAACGGATAGCAATCAGCCCCAGCATTTT. The gene calls are TRBV6-1 and TRBJ1-5; D unresolved. Trimming left V 7 bases short and J 0 bases short, with 13 bases between. Germline CDR1 MNHNS, CDR2 SASEGT. The CDR3 covers 15 residues.

In this sample, this clonotype turned up once. This chain links TRBV15 with TRBJ2-3, with 7 positions matching TRBD2. This CDR3 spans 17 amino acids. Germline values: CDR1 LNHNV, CDR2 YYDKDF (reference sequence). With V trimmed by 5 bases and J by 5 bases, 16 bases remained unmatched. The CDR3 spells CATSLPLADRVEDTQYF. The CDR3 bases are TGTGCCACCAGCCTCCCCCTAGCGGACCGGGTGGAAGATACGCAGTATTTT.

This clonotype was found a few times. The V call is TRBV19, the J call TRBJ2-7, with 8 nucleotides matching TRBD2. This CDR3 spans 16 amino acids. V lost 5 bases, J lost 1 base, and 10 bases stayed unmatched. Germline V gene data show CDR1 as LNHDA and CDR2 as SQIVND (reference sequence). The CDR3 here is CASSQQSAGASYEQYF. The CDR3, as DNA: TGTGCCAGTAGTCAACAATCAGCGGGAGCATCCTACGAGCAGTACTTC.

The rearrangement joins TRBV20-1 to TRBJ1-5; a weak D match, TRBD1 (6 bases). V was trimmed by 0 bases and J by 4 bases, leaving 13 bases between them. This CDR3 region has 15 residues. The germline CDR1 and CDR2 sequences are DFQATT and SNEGSKA (reference sequence). CDR3 bases: TGCAGTGCTAGAGAAAGGGGGGGGCCGAATCAGCCCCAGCATTTT. Protein product: CSARERGGPNQPQHF.

The chain combines TRBV7-8 with TRBJ2-3; D unclear. Between the trimmed V and J ends, which lost 5 bases and 3 bases, there was a span of 6 bases. Germline assignment: CDR1 SGHVS and CDR2 FQNEAQ. The CDR3 runs to 12 residues. In DNA, the CDR3 is TGTGCCAGCAGCCTCCGGACAGATACGCAGTATTTT. Its translation: CASSLRTDTQYF.

This clonotype was counted between two and nine times. The V call is TRBV20-1, the J call TRBJ2-1, with 13 bases matching TRBD2. CDR3 size: 15 residues. Trimming cost V 2 bases and J 4 bases; bases outside gene matches: 2. Germline loops: CDR1 DFQATT, CDR2 SNEGSKA (reference sequence). The CDR3 loop reads CSARQGLAGYNEQFF. Written as DNA, the CDR3 is TGCAGTGCTAGACAGGGACTAGCGGGATACAATGAGCAGTTCTTC.

This clonotype has just a few counts. The rearrangement uses TRBV6-1 and TRBJ2-7, with D perhaps TRBD1 (5 bases). The CDR3 extends over 15 amino acids. The germline gives CDR1 MNHNS, CDR2 SASEGT. With 1 base removed from V and 3 bases from J, the gap between germline ends came to 13 bases. In DNA form, the CDR3 reads TGTGCCAGCAGTGAAGTCGGGCAGGGTCACTACGAGCAGTACTTC. This translates into CASSEVGQGHYEQYF.

This clonotype has just one count. The chain couples TRBV20-1 to TRBJ2-7; D is possibly TRBD1 (6 bases). V gave up 3 bases and J gave up 2 bases, with 14 bases separating them. Per germline, CDR1 DFQATT and CDR2 SNEGSKA (reference sequence). The CDR3 totals 14 residues. CDR3 sequence: CSASGGQFTYEQYF. CDR3 DNA: TGCAGTGCTAGCGGAGGACAGTTTACCTACGAGCAGTACTTC.